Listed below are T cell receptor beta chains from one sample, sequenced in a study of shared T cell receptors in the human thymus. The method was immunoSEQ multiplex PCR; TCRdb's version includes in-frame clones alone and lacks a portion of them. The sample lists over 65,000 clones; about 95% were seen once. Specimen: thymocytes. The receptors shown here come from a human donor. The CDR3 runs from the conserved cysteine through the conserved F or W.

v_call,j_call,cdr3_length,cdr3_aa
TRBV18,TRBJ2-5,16,CASSPDLQGRRETQYF
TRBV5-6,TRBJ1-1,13,CASGPVRHAEAFF
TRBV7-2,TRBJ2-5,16,CASSEARDRIQETQYF
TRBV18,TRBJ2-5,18,CASSRTRGADSAQETQYF
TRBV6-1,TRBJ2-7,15,CASSDSTGKVHEQYF
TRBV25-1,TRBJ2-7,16,CASSDPTGFSSYEQYF
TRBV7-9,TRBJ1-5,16,CASSLALGGKPQPQHF
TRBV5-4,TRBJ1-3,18,CASSLGGRGYPSGNTIYF
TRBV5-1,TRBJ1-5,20,CASSPPHGSHSRGNNQPQHF
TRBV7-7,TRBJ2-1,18,CASSYEISTSGVSGEQFF
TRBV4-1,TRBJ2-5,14,CASSQDIRGETQYF
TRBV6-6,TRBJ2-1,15,CASSPAAGSYNEQFF
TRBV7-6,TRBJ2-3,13,CASSEGARDTQYF
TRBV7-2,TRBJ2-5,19,CASSLDGCKTGVCQETQYF
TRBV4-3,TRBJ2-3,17,CASSQEKAGTYTDTQYF